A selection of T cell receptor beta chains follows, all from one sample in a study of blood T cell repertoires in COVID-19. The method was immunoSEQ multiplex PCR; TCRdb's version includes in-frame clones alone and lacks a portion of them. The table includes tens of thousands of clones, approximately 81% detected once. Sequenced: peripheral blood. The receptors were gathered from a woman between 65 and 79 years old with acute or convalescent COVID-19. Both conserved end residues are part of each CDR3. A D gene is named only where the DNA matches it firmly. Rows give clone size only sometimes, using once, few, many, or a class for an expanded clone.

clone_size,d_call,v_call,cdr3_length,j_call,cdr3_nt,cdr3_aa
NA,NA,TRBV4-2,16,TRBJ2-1,TGTGCCAGCAGCCAAGATTTGGCTAGCGCCTTACTTGAGCAGTTCTTC,CASSQDLASALLEQFF
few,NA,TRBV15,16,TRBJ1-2,TGTGCCACCAGCAGAGCAATATCTGGGGGGAACTATGGCTACACCTTC,CATSRAISGGNYGYTF
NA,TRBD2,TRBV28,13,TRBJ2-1,TGTGCCAGTGGGACTAGCCTATACAATGAGCAGTTCTTC,CASGTSLYNEQFF
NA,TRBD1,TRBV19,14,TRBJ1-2,TGTGCCAGTAGTGAAAGGTGGACAGGACATGGCTACACCTTC,CASSERWTGHGYTF
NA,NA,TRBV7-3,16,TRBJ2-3,TGTGCCAGCAGCTTAACCGGCCCTAGCAGCACAGATACGCAGTATTTT,CASSLTGPSSTDTQYF
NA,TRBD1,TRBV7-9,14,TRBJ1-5,TGTGCCAGCAGTACACAGGGGCCAAATCAGCCCCAGCATTTT,CASSTQGPNQPQHF
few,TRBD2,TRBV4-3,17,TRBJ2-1,TGCGCCAGCAGCCAAGAGGGGAGCGGGAGGGGCTACAATGAGCAGTTCTTC,CASSQEGSGRGYNEQFF
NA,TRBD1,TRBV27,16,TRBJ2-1,TGTGCCAGCACCTCACCATGGGACAGGGGATACAATGAGCAGTTCTTC,CASTSPWDRGYNEQFF
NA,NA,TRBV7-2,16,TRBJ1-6,TGTGCCAGCAGCTTAGGTCCTGGTGGGGCCAGCTCACCCCTCCACTTT,CASSLGPGGASSPLHF
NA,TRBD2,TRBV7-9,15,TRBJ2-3,TGTGCCAGCAGAGGAGGAGCGGGAGATATGGATACGCAGTATTTT,CASRGGAGDMDTQYF
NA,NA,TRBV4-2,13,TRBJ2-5,TGTGCCAGCAGCCAAGATTTCTTGGAGACCCAGTACTTC,CASSQDFLETQYF
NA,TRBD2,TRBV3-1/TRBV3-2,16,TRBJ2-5,TGTGCCAGCAGCCCCGCGACTAGCGGGAGACGAGAGACCCAGTACTTC,CASSPATSGRRETQYF
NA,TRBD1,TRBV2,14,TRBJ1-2,TGTGCCAGCAGTTTTGGACAGGCGAGCTATGGCTACACCTTC,CASSFGQASYGYTF
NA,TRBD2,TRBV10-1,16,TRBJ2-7,TGCGCCAGCAGTGCGTTGCCCGGGGGGACTACTGGCGAGCAGTACTTC,CASSALPGGTTGEQYF
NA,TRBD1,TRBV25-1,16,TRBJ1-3,TGTGCCAGCAGTGACCCCGGCAGGGGGCTCGAAAACACCATATATTTT,CASSDPGRGLENTIYF
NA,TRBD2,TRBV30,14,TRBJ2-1,TGTGCCTGGGGACTAGCGGGAGGGCCTTTTGAGCAGTTCTTC,CAWGLAGGPFEQFF
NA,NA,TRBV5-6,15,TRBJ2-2,TGTGCCAGCAGCTTGGGACTGACGAACACCGGGGAGCTGTTTTTT,CASSLGLTNTGELFF
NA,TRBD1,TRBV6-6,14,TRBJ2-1,TGTGCCAGCACTCCGGGACAGGGGACCAATGAGCAGTTCTTC,CASTPGQGTNEQFF
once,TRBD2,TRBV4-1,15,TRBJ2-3,TGCGCCAGCAGCCTTGGACTAGCCAGCACAGATACGCAGTATTTT,CASSLGLASTDTQYF
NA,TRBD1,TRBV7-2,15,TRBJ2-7,TGTGCCAGCAGCTTTGGGGACAGGGGTTCCTACGAGCAGTACTTC,CASSFGDRGSYEQYF
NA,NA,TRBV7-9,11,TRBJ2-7,TGTGCCAGCAGCTCCCTCGGGGGATCCCTTTTC,CASSSLGGSLF
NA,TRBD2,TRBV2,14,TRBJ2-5,TGTGCCAGCAGACTGGGGACTAGCGGGAAAGCCCAGTACTTC,CASRLGTSGKAQYF
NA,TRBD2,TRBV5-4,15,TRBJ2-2,TGTGCCAGCAGCCGAGGACTAGCCGGCACCGGGGAGCTGTTTTTT,CASSRGLAGTGELFF
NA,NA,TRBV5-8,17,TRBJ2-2,TGTGCCAGCAGCTTCGGGTCTAGCTGGAGTTACACCGGGGAGCTGTTTTTT,CASSFGSSWSYTGELFF
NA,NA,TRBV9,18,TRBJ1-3,TGTGCCAGCAGCGCCCGAGGGGGGGGGATTGTCTCTGGAAACACCATATATTTT,CASSARGGGIVSGNTIYF
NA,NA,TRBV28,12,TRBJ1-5,TGTGCCAGCAGCGTAAGCAATCAGCCCCAGCATTTT,CASSVSNQPQHF
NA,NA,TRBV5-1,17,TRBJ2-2,TGCGCCAGCAGCTCCCACATGGGGGGAACGAACACCGGGGAGCTGTTTTTT,CASSSHMGGTNTGELFF
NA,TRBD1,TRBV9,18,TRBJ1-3,TGTGCCAGCAGCGCAAAGGATCGACGCGGGACAGTTGGAAACACCATATATTTT,CASSAKDRRGTVGNTIYF
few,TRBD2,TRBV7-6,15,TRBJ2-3,TGTGCCAGCAGCTTTAGCGGGACGGTCACAGATACGCAGTATTTT,CASSFSGTVTDTQYF
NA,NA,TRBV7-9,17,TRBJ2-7,TGTGCCAGCAACCATATTTTACAGGGTATCGTCCCCTACGAGCAGTACTTC,CASNHILQGIVPYEQYF
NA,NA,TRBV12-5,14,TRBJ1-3,TGTGCTAGTGGCTTAGTCAGGACTGGAAACACCATATATTTT,CASGLVRTGNTIYF
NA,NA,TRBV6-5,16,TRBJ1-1,TGTGCCAGCAGTTACGGGAGGGCGAGAATGAACACTGAAGCTTTCTTT,CASSYGRARMNTEAFF
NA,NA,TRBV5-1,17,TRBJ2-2,TGCGCCAGCAGCCGGGCTTCGGGGGGCATTAGCACCGGGGAGCTGTTTTTT,CASSRASGGISTGELFF
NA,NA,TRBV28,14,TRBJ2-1,TGTGCCAGCAGCCCTACTCCCGCGTACAATGAGCAGTTCTTC,CASSPTPAYNEQFF
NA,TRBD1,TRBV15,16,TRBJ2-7,TGTGCCACCAGCGGGACGGGGACAGGGTTGAGAAACGAGCAGTACTTC,CATSGTGTGLRNEQYF
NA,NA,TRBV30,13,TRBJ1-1,TGTGCCTGGAGTGTAAAGCCGAACACTGAAGCTTTCTTT,CAWSVKPNTEAFF
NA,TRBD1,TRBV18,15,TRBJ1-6,TGTGCCAGCTCCCTGGACAGGGGTAGTGATTCACCCCTCCACTTT,CASSLDRGSDSPLHF
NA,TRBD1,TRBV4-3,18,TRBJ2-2,TGCGCCAGCAGCCCAGCCCACCTGGACAGGGGTTTCACCGGGGAGCTGTTTTTT,CASSPAHLDRGFTGELFF
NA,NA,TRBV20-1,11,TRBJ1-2,TGCAGTACCGGACAACTCCATGGCTACACCTTC,CSTGQLHGYTF
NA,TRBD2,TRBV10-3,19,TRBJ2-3,TGTGCCATCAGTGGCTCCGGGACTAGCGGGACCCTGGGCACAGATACGCAGTATTTT,CAISGSGTSGTLGTDTQYF
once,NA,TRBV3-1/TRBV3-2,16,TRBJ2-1,TGTGCCAGCAGCTTTGGACTCCCGAACTCCTACAATGAGCAGTTCTTC,CASSFGLPNSYNEQFF
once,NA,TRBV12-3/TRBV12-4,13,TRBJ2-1,TGTGCCAGCAGTTTTAGCCACAACAATGAGCAGTTCTTC,CASSFSHNNEQFF
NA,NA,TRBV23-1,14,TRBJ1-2,TGCGCCAGCAGTGAGGGGGAGGGCGACTATGGCTACACCTTC,CASSEGEGDYGYTF
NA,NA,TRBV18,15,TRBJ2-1,TGTGCCAGCTCACCAGCCAGGGGCACCTACAATGAGCAGTTCTTC,CASSPARGTYNEQFF
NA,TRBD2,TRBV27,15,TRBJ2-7,TGTGCCAGCAGTGAAGGACTAGCGGGAGGCTACGAGCAGTACTTC,CASSEGLAGGYEQYF
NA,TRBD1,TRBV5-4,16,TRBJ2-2,TGTGCCAGCAGCTTGGGGCCGACAGGGGCCACCGGGGAGCTGTTTTTT,CASSLGPTGATGELFF
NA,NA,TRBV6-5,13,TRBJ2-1,TGTGCCAGCAGTTACCCCGTCGGGTACAAGCAGTTCTTC,CASSYPVGYKQFF
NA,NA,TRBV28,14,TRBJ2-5,TGTGCCAGCACTCCCGGGGGTAGGAAGGAGACCCAGTACTTC,CASTPGGRKETQYF
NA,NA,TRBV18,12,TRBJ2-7,TGTGCCAGCTCAGACCAGGATTACGAGCAGTACTTC,CASSDQDYEQYF
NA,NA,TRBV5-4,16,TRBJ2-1,TGTGCCAGCAGCTTGGCCGCCGGGAGCTCCTACAATGAGCAGTTCTTC,CASSLAAGSSYNEQFF
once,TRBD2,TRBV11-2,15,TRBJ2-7,TGTGCCAGCAGCTTAGCAGCGGGAGGCCCCTACGAGCAGTACTTC,CASSLAAGGPYEQYF
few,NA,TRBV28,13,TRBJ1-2,TGTGCCAGCGGCAGTAGCATGGCGCATGGCTACACCTTC,CASGSSMAHGYTF
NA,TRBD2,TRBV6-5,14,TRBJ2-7,TGTGCCAGCACCAAAACTAGCGGGAGCTACGAGCAGTACTTC,CASTKTSGSYEQYF
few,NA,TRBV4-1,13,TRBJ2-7,TGCGCCAGCAGCCAAGATGTAAGCTCCGAGCAGTACTTC,CASSQDVSSEQYF
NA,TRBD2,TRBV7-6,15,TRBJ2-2,TGTGCCAGCAGCTTCACTAGCGGGAGTTCCGGGGAGCTGTTTTTT,CASSFTSGSSGELFF
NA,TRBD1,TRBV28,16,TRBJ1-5,TGTGCCAGCAGTCCGGACAGGGTAACTCCCTGGGAGCCCCAGCATTTT,CASSPDRVTPWEPQHF
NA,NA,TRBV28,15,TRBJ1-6,TGTGCCAGCAGTCCCTTATCGGGACTCAATTCACCCCTCCACTTT,CASSPLSGLNSPLHF
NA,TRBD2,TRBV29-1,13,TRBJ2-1,TGCAGCTTTAGCGGGAGCTCCTACAATGAGCAGTTCTTC,CSFSGSSYNEQFF